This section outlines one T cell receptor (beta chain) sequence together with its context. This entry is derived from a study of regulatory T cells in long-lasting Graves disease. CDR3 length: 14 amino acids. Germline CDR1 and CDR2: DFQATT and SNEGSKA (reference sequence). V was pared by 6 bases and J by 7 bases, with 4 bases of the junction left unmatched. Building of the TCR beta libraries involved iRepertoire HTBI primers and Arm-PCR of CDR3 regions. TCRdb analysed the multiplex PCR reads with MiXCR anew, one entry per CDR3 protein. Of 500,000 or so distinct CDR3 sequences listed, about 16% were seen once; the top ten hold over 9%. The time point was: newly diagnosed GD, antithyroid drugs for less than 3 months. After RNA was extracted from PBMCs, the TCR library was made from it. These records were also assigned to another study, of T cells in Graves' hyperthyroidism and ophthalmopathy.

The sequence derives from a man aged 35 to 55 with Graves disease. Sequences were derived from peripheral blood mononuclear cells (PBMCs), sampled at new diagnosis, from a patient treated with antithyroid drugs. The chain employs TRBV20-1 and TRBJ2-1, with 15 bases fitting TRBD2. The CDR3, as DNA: TGCAGTGCACTGGGACTAGCGGGAGGTAATGAGCAGTTCTTC. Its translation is CSALGLAGGNEQFF.